This TCR beta chain emerged from a study of OX40 agonist ivuxolimab in advanced cancers. Describing the broader study: The costimulatory receptor OX40 (CD134) was targeted by ivuxolimab, a fully human IgG2 agonistic monoclonal antibody. Intravenous ivuxolimab was administered to patients every 2 weeks at six dose levels: 0.01, 0.1, 0.3, 1.5, 3 and 10 mg/kg. Among the roughly 52 dose-escalation patients, about 20 had hepatocellular carcinoma, roughly 15 melanoma, 9 renal cell carcinoma and 9 head and neck cancer. The dose-escalation cohort was 82.7% male with a mean age of about 65 years, ranging from roughly 23 to 85. Patients were allowed to have had prior anti-PD-1, anti-PD-L1 or anti-CTLA-4 therapy, and 30% to 40% of the dose-escalation patients had been treated with checkpoint inhibitors. Three dose-escalation patients achieved partial responses, one with hepatocellular carcinoma and two with cutaneous melanoma. The purpose of peripheral TCRbeta sequencing was to test whether ivuxolimab changed TCR sequence diversity and led to clonal T-cell expansion. The paper describes the monotherapy dose-escalation part (N of about 57 patients) of the phase I trial of ivuxolimab.

Genomic DNA was extracted from sorted cells for sequencing of the TCRbeta CDR3 region. The immunoSEQ Assay was used to sequence the TCRbeta CDR3 regions. TCRdb provides this immuneACCESS table in a form limited to in-frame rearrangements. Some clones are lacking; in checked studies, under half of them reflect an unresolved V gene, and why the rest are absent is not known. The sample records tens of thousands of clones, more than 70% of which are singletons. The ten largest clones add up to 15% to 20% of the sample. Patients with a history of autoimmune disease or receiving systemic immunosuppression were excluded from the trial. In every dose cohort, peripheral blood was drawn for TCR sequencing at baseline, cycle 4 day 1, and cycle 7 day 1. Samples were obtained from an open-label, multicenter, first-in-human phase I dose-escalation trial of ivuxolimab. The trial enrolled adults with locally advanced or metastatic head and neck squamous cell, hepatocellular, melanoma or renal cell carcinoma. Before TCR sequencing, CD4+ T cells and CD8+ T cells were sorted from peripheral blood as separate populations.

The CDR3 covers 16 residues, taking in both the cysteine and the phenylalanine. Just CDR3 DNA is preserved here, 48 bases in frame from base 1. Trimming takes 5 bases from V and 1 base from J, and the germline ends sit 15 bases apart. The germline V gene provides CDR1 SQVTM and CDR2 ANQGSEA. This clone appeared a single time. The clone's antigen remains unknown. It has no much larger one-base neighbor in the sample; base qualities were not kept. The full study reports these points: In partial responders in the 0.1-3.0 mg/kg groups, normalized peripheral clonal expansion was found to be among the lowest, especially among CD8+ T cells. On average, CD8+ T cells showed more expanded clones than CD4+ T cells after ivuxolimab. At doses of 0.1 to 3.0 mg/kg, clonal expansion of both CD4+ and CD8+ blood T cells was observed from baseline to week 6. Antigen specificity was not determined for the clonally expanded peripheral T cells. Low levels of normalized T-cell clonal expansion were also seen in some patients who did not respond.

This material consisted of CD4+ or CD8+ T cells sorted from blood, taken in a trial of the OX40 agonist ivuxolimab. The chain was built from TRBV29-1 and TRBJ2-6, with TRBD1 as a weak D call on 6 bases. This clonotype originated in an adult with an advanced solid tumor such as melanoma, head and neck, liver or kidney cancer. The CDR3 is CSVQGLVQSGANVLTF. The DNA sequence is TGCAGCGTTCAGGGGTTGGTACAATCTGGGGCCAACGTCCTGACTTTC.